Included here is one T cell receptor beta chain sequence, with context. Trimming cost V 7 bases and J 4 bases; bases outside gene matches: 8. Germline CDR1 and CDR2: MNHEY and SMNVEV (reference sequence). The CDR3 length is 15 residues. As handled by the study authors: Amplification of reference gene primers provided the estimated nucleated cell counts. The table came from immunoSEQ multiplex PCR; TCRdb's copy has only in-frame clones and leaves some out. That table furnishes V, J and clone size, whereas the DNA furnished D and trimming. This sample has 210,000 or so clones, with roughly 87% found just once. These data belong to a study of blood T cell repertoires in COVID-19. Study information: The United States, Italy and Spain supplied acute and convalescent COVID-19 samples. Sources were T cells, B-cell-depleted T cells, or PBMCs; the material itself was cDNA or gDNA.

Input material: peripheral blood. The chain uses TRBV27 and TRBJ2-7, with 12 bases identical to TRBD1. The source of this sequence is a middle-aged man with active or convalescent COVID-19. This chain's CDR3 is CASIRGQGAFYEQYF. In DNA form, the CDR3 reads TGTGCCAGCATTCGGGGACAGGGGGCTTTTTACGAGCAGTACTTC.